A selection of T cell receptor beta chains follows, all from one sample in a study of blood T cells in healthy people across ages. One entry per CDR3 protein results from TCRdb running MiXCR on the 5' RACE reads. The table has about 2 million distinct CDR3 sequences, about 50% seen once. Input material: blood. Receptor source: a woman in her 40s in good health. Each CDR3 is given with its conserved first and last residue. Each record gives: D gene, clone size, J gene, V gene, CDR3 protein, CDR3 DNA. D genes are given only for firm matches. Size tells how often a clone was seen (once, few, many) or the class of an expanded clone, and some rows leave it out.

D: NA; size: NA; J: TRBJ2-5; V: TRBV20-1; CDR3: CSAREPGTVQETQYF; DNA: TGCAGTGCTAGAGAGCCCGGGACCGTACAAGAGACCCAGTACTTC
D: NA; size: NA; J: TRBJ1-5; V: TRBV20-1; CDR3: CSATGEGEVNQPQHF; DNA: TGCAGCGCAACTGGGGAGGGGGAGGTCAATCAGCCCCAGCATTTT
D: NA; size: few; J: TRBJ2-3; V: TRBV5-1; CDR3: CASSFAISTDTQYF; DNA: TGCGCCAGCAGCTTCGCTATTTCCACAGATACGCAGTATTTT
D: NA; size: NA; J: TRBJ2-5; V: TRBV7-9; CDR3: CASSLGRGFSETQYF; DNA: TGTGCCAGCAGCTTAGGGAGAGGGTTCTCAGAGACCCAGTACTTC
D: NA; size: few; J: TRBJ2-5; V: TRBV6-6; CDR3: CASSPIAGALDEQYF; DNA: TGTGCCAGCAGTCCCATCGCGGGGGCCCTCGATGAGCAGTACTTC
D: NA; size: NA; J: TRBJ2-7; V: TRBV5-1; CDR3: CASSLGRSYRDEQYF; DNA: TGCGCCAGCAGCTTGGGGAGGAGCTATCGCGATGAGCAGTACTTC
D: NA; size: NA; J: TRBJ2-3; V: TRBV7-2; CDR3: CASSFQSTRTQYF; DNA: TGTGCCAGCAGCTTCCAAAGTACCCGTACGCAGTATTTT
D: NA; size: NA; J: TRBJ1-2; V: TRBV7-2; CDR3: CASSLSIPNYGYTF; DNA: TGTGCCAGCAGCTTATCCATACCCAACTATGGCTACACCTTC
D: TRBD1; size: NA; J: TRBJ2-6; V: TRBV29-1; CDR3: CSVLTGSGANVLTF; DNA: TGCAGCGTATTGACAGGGTCTGGGGCCAACGTCCTGACTTTC
D: NA; size: NA; J: TRBJ1-2; V: TRBV28; CDR3: CASRMTQGYGYTF; DNA: TGTGCCAGCAGGATGACACAGGGCTATGGCTACACCTTC
D: TRBD1; size: NA; J: TRBJ2-7; V: TRBV28; CDR3: CASSSPGTGGNEQYF; DNA: TGTGCCAGCAGTTCCCCCGGGACAGGGGGGAACGAGCAGTACTTC
D: NA; size: few; J: TRBJ2-6; V: TRBV20-1; CDR3: CSAFSSGANVLTF; DNA: TGCAGTGCTTTCAGTTCTGGGGCCAACGTCCTGACTTTC
D: NA; size: NA; J: TRBJ2-7; V: TRBV6-2/TRBV6-3; CDR3: CASSSWATAYEQYF; DNA: TGTGCCAGCAGTAGTTGGGCCACCGCCTACGAGCAGTACTTC
D: NA; size: NA; J: TRBJ1-1; V: TRBV28; CDR3: CASSSQGSEDTEAFF; DNA: TGTGCCAGCAGTTCGCAGGGGTCAGAGGACACTGAAGCTTTCTTT
D: NA; size: NA; J: TRBJ2-1; V: TRBV29-1; CDR3: CSVVSLGAGKNYEQFF; DNA: TGCAGCGTTGTATCCCTTGGGGCAGGGAAAAACTACGAGCAGTTCTTC
D: NA; size: NA; J: TRBJ2-3; V: TRBV7-6; CDR3: CASRSSGSPYDTQYF; DNA: TGTGCCAGCAGATCTTCGGGGAGTCCCTACGATACGCAGTATTTT
D: NA; size: NA; J: TRBJ2-7; V: TRBV27; CDR3: CASSSGPPQASEQYF; DNA: TGTGCCAGCAGTTCGGGGCCACCACAAGCCTCCGAGCAGTACTTC
D: TRBD2; size: NA; J: TRBJ2-7; V: TRBV20-1; CDR3: CSARATSGGERGYEQYF; DNA: TGCAGTGCTAGGGCCACTAGCGGGGGGGAGAGAGGCTACGAGCAGTACTTC
D: NA; size: once; J: TRBJ2-7; V: TRBV14; CDR3: CAGSQTVYGTYSYEQYF; DNA: TGTGCCGGCAGCCAGACGGTGTACGGGACATACTCCTACGAGCAGTACTTC
D: NA; size: NA; J: TRBJ2-1; V: TRBV20-1; CDR3: CSARAPLPQGTYNEQFF; DNA: TGCAGTGCTAGAGCACCCCTCCCACAGGGGACTTACAATGAGCAGTTCTTC
D: NA; size: few; J: TRBJ1-6; V: TRBV2; CDR3: CASRRNSPLHF; DNA: TGTGCCAGCCGGCGAAATTCACCCCTCCACTTT
D: TRBD1; size: NA; J: TRBJ1-6; V: TRBV20-1; CDR3: CSAPFRQGANSPLHF; DNA: TGCAGTGCTCCCTTCCGACAGGGGGCAAATTCACCCCTCCACTTT
D: TRBD2; size: NA; J: TRBJ2-5; V: TRBV7-2; CDR3: CASSLYGTSGGTETQYF; DNA: TGTGCCAGTAGCTTATATGGGACTAGCGGGGGGACGGAGACCCAGTACTTC
D: NA; size: few; J: TRBJ2-1; V: TRBV4-1; CDR3: CASSQGNGQSYNEQFF; DNA: TGCGCCAGCAGCCAAGGTAACGGACAGAGCTACAATGAGCAGTTCTTC
D: TRBD1; size: few; J: TRBJ2-1; V: TRBV11-2; CDR3: CASSFGTGTYNEQFF; DNA: TGTGCCAGCAGCTTCGGGACAGGGACCTACAATGAGCAGTTCTTC
D: TRBD1; size: NA; J: TRBJ2-1; V: TRBV28; CDR3: CASIMTGGRYNEQFF; DNA: TGTGCCAGCATCATGACAGGGGGGCGTTACAATGAGCAGTTCTTC
D: TRBD2; size: many; J: TRBJ2-7; V: TRBV20-1; CDR3: CSAKDLSGVDYEQYF; DNA: TGCAGTGCTAAAGATCTTAGCGGGGTTGACTACGAGCAGTACTTC
D: NA; size: NA; J: TRBJ1-2; V: TRBV3-1; CDR3: CASSTQGSSGGYTF; DNA: TGTGCCAGCAGTACACAGGGATCCAGTGGCGGCTACACCTTC
D: TRBD1; size: few; J: TRBJ2-7; V: TRBV27; CDR3: CASRETGNSYEQYF; DNA: TGTGCCAGCAGAGAGACAGGGAACTCCTACGAGCAGTACTTC
D: NA; size: NA; J: TRBJ2-3; V: TRBV20-1; CDR3: CSAPTRTFTFTDTQYF; DNA: TGCAGTGCTCCTACCCGGACTTTTACCTTCACAGATACGCAGTATTTT
D: NA; size: NA; J: TRBJ2-1; V: TRBV11-3; CDR3: CASSLTRGSYNEQFF; DNA: TGTGCCAGCAGCTTAACGAGGGGTTCCTACAATGAGCAGTTCTTC
D: TRBD2; size: few; J: TRBJ2-5; V: TRBV4-1; CDR3: CASSQAPGLGQETQYF; DNA: TGCGCCAGCAGCCAAGCCCCGGGACTAGGCCAAGAGACCCAGTACTTC
D: NA; size: NA; J: TRBJ1-6; V: TRBV5-1; CDR3: CASTPDPGTYNSPLHF; DNA: TGCGCCAGCACTCCAGACCCGGGAACCTATAATTCACCCCTCCACTTT
D: NA; size: NA; J: TRBJ2-7; V: TRBV20-1; CDR3: CSANGDGSYEQYF; DNA: TGCAGTGCTAACGGGGATGGGTCCTACGAGCAGTACTTC
D: NA; size: NA; J: TRBJ2-3; V: TRBV4-3; CDR3: CASSQDVNRYNTQYF; DNA: TGCGCCAGCAGCCAAGATGTCAACAGGTATAATACGCAGTATTTT
D: NA; size: NA; J: TRBJ2-5; V: TRBV28; CDR3: CASSLSIRKTQYF; DNA: TGTGCCAGCAGTTTATCCATTCGGAAGACCCAGTACTTC
D: NA; size: NA; J: TRBJ1-2; V: TRBV10-3; CDR3: CAISELGGDLYGYTF; DNA: TGTGCCATCAGTGAATTGGGAGGGGACCTGTATGGCTACACCTTC
D: NA; size: few; J: TRBJ2-1; V: TRBV4-3; CDR3: CASSQDRDGVYNEQFF; DNA: TGCGCCAGCAGCCAAGACCGGGACGGGGTATACAATGAGCAGTTCTTC
D: TRBD1; size: few; J: TRBJ2-1; V: TRBV29-1; CDR3: CSVGWQGASEQFF; DNA: TGCAGCGTTGGATGGCAGGGGGCGAGTGAGCAGTTCTTC
D: TRBD2; size: NA; J: TRBJ2-4; V: TRBV20-1; CDR3: CSARTSGGLAKNIQYF; DNA: TGCAGTGCGCGGACTAGCGGGGGTCTAGCCAAAAACATTCAGTACTTC
D: NA; size: NA; J: TRBJ2-1; V: TRBV2; CDR3: CASRLATEQFF; DNA: TGTGCCAGCAGGCTAGCGACTGAGCAGTTCTTC
D: TRBD2; size: few; J: TRBJ2-1; V: TRBV28; CDR3: CASSLAVAGGKNEQFF; DNA: TGTGCCAGCAGCCTTGCGGTAGCGGGGGGGAAAAATGAGCAGTTCTTC
D: NA; size: few; J: TRBJ2-7; V: TRBV18; CDR3: CASSPPQAFYEQYF; DNA: TGTGCCAGCTCACCGCCTCAGGCTTTCTACGAGCAGTACTTC
D: NA; size: NA; J: TRBJ1-1; V: TRBV12-3/TRBV12-4; CDR3: CASGAGLSTKAFF; DNA: TGTGCCAGCGGGGCAGGGTTGAGCACTAAAGCTTTCTTT
D: NA; size: NA; J: TRBJ1-6; V: TRBV28; CDR3: CASSPIGQGDSPLHF; DNA: TGTGCCAGCAGCCCCATAGGCCAGGGTGACTCACCCCTCCACTTT
D: NA; size: NA; J: TRBJ2-1; V: TRBV4-2; CDR3: CASSQVEGVETEQFF; DNA: TGTGCCAGCAGCCAAGTTGAGGGGGTAGAGACTGAGCAGTTCTTC
D: TRBD1; size: NA; J: TRBJ1-4; V: TRBV28; CDR3: CASSWGQSPNEKLFF; DNA: TGTGCCAGCAGTTGGGGACAGTCCCCTAATGAAAAACTGTTTTTT
D: TRBD2; size: few; J: TRBJ2-1; V: TRBV6-5; CDR3: CASSYGGGIRNEQFF; DNA: TGTGCCAGCAGTTATGGGGGGGGTATACGCAATGAGCAGTTCTTC
D: TRBD1; size: NA; J: TRBJ2-5; V: TRBV11-2; CDR3: CASSLVDVGVNGQGFVKTQYF; DNA: TGTGCCAGCAGCTTAGTAGATGTGGGAGTGAACGGACAGGGGTTCGTAAAGACCCAGTACTTC
D: TRBD2; size: NA; J: TRBJ2-5; V: TRBV6-5; CDR3: CASSHLGGTYF; DNA: TGTGCCAGCAGTCACCTCGGGGGGACGTACTTC
D: TRBD2; size: NA; J: TRBJ2-5; V: TRBV6-2/TRBV6-3; CDR3: CASRRAGGPNEQYF; DNA: TGTGCCAGCAGGCGTGCGGGGGGGCCTAATGAGCAGTACTTC
D: TRBD2; size: NA; J: TRBJ2-1; V: TRBV11-2; CDR3: CASSFWSSGGTELWNEQFF; DNA: TGTGCCAGCAGCTTTTGGTCTAGCGGGGGGACCGAGCTGTGGAATGAGCAGTTCTTC
D: NA; size: few; J: TRBJ2-3; V: TRBV28; CDR3: CASSPLGGNQGGDTQYF; DNA: TGTGCCAGCTCCCCTCTAGGTGGGAATCAGGGGGGAGATACGCAGTATTTT
D: TRBD1; size: NA; J: TRBJ2-5; V: TRBV5-1; CDR3: CASSLIPGTGLETQYF; DNA: TGCGCCAGCAGCTTGATCCCCGGGACAGGGTTAGAGACCCAGTACTTC
D: NA; size: NA; J: TRBJ1-5; V: TRBV7-2; CDR3: CASSLAIGGSQPQHF; DNA: TGTGCCAGCAGCTTAGCCATCGGAGGGAGTCAGCCCCAGCATTTT
D: TRBD2; size: NA; J: TRBJ2-1; V: TRBV9; CDR3: CASSDSGGTYNEQFF; DNA: TGTGCCAGCAGCGATAGCGGGGGGACCTACAATGAGCAGTTCTTC
D: NA; size: NA; J: TRBJ2-5; V: TRBV2; CDR3: CARSDSFGTQYF; DNA: TGTGCCAGATCAGACAGCTTTGGGACCCAGTACTTC
D: NA; size: few; J: TRBJ1-2; V: TRBV11-2; CDR3: CASSPNEGFPGYTF; DNA: TGTGCCAGCAGCCCCAACGAGGGATTCCCCGGCTACACCTTC